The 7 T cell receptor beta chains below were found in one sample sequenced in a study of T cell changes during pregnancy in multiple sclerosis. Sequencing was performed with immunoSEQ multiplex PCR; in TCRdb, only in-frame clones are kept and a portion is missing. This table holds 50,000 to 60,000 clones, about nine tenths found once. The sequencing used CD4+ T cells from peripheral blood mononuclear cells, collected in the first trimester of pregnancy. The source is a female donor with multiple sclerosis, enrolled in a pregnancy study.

CDR3 sequence: CASSRPGRSSGNTIYF. The CDR3 DNA reads TGCGCCAGCAGTCGCCCCGGGAGGAGCTCTGGAAACACCATATATTTT. This chain joins TRBV23-1 and TRBJ1-3; D is ambiguous. TRBV23-1 is an ORF, with its function uncertain. CDR3 length: 16 residues. V was shortened by 4 bases and J by 0 bases, with 13 bases between the two germline ends.

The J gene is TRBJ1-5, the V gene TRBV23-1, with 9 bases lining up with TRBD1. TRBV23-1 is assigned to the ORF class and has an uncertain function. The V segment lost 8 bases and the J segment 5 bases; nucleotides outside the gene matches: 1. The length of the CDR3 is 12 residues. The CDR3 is CASRTGDQPQHF. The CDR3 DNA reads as TGCGCCAGCCGGACAGGGGATCAGCCCCAGCATTTT.

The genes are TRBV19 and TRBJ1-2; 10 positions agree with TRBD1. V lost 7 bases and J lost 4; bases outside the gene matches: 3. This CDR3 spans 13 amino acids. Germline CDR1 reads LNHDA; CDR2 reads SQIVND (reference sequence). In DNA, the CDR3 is TGTGCCAGTATACGGACAGGGGGCTATGGCTACACCTTC. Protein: CASIRTGGYGYTF.

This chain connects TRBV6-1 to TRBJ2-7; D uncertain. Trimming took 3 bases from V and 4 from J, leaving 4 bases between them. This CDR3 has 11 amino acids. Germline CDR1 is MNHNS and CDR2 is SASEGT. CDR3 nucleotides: TGTGCCAGCAGTGATCGGTACGAGCAGTACTTC. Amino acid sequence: CASSDRYEQYF.

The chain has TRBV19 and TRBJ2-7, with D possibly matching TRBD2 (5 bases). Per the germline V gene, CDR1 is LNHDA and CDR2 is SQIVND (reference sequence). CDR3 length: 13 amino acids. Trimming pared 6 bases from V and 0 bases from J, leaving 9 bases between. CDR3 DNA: TGTGCCAGTAGACATCGGGGCTCCTACGAGCAGTACTTC. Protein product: CASRHRGSYEQYF.

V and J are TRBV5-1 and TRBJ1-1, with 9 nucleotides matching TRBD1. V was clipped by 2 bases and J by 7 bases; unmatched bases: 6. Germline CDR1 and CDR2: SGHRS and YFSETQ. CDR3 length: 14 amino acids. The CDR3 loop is CASSLGQGRGEAFF. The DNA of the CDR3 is TGCGCCAGCAGCTTAGGACAGGGGCGCGGTGAAGCTTTCTTT.

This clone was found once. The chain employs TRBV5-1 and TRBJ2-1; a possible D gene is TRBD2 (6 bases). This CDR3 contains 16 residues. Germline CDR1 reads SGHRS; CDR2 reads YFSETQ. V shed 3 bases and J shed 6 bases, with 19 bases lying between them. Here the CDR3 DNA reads TGCGCCAGCAGCTGGGGAGTGTTGACTAGGACCAATGAGCAGTTCTTC. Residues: CASSWGVLTRTNEQFF.